Following are 26 T cell receptor beta chains from one sample sequenced in a study of blood T cell repertoires in COVID-19. The assay was immunoSEQ multiplex PCR, and TCRdb's table has in-frame clones only and misses some. The repertoire includes some 35,000 clones, approximately 82% of them detected once, and roughly 37% sits in the top ten. Sequencing was performed on peripheral blood. The receptors originated from a man of 80 years or more with active or convalescent COVID-19.

The chain uses TRBV6-2 or TRBV6-3 and TRBJ2-3; D not resolved. CDR3 length equals 14 residues. Germline loops: CDR1 MNHEY, CDR2 SVGEGT. V was pared by 2 bases and J by 2 bases, with 8 bases between. Here the CDR3 reads CASSYGDNTDTQYF. In DNA, the CDR3 is TGTGCCAGCAGTTACGGTGACAACACAGATACGCAGTATTTT.

This clone was counted ten times or more. The chain has TRBV11-1 and TRBJ2-5; 9 nucleotides line up with TRBD1. The CDR3 extends over 15 amino acids. The V segment lost 3 bases and the J segment 5 bases; nucleotides outside the gene matches: 7. Germline V lookup: CDR1 SGHAT, CDR2 FQDESV (reference sequence). CDR3 sequence: CASSFTTGGGETQYF. CDR3 coding DNA: TGTGCCAGCAGCTTCACAACAGGGGGCGGTGAGACCCAGTACTTC.

The J gene is TRBJ1-2, the V gene TRBV9; tentative D call: TRBD1 (5 bases). V was clipped by 4 bases and J by 0 bases, with 16 bases between them. The CDR3 consists of 16 residues. The V gene's germline CDR1 is SGDLS and CDR2 YYNGEE. The CDR3: CASSSQTALANYGYTF. The CDR3 DNA follows: TGTGCCAGCAGCTCTCAGACAGCCCTAGCTAACTATGGCTACACCTTC.

This clone was observed a handful of times. This rearrangement joins TRBV19 to TRBJ2-7; no clear D. Germline CDR1 reads LNHDA; CDR2 reads SQIVND (reference sequence). The CDR3 runs to 14 residues. The V end lost 3 bases, the J end lost 2 bases, and 11 bases lay between the germline ends. The CDR3 is CASSIVSSAYEQYF. The CDR3 nucleotides read TGTGCCAGTAGTATCGTTTCTTCCGCCTACGAGCAGTACTTC.

The J gene is TRBJ1-2, the V gene TRBV7-2; D is undetermined. Germline values: CDR1 SGHTA, CDR2 FQGNSA. The CDR3 runs to 16 residues. Trimming removed 2 bases at V and 0 bases at J, with 13 bases between. This chain's CDR3 is CASSLISGQSNYGYTF. CDR3 sequence (DNA): TGTGCCAGCAGCTTAATCTCAGGCCAATCTAACTATGGCTACACCTTC.

The chain links TRBV28 to TRBJ2-1, with D possibly being TRBD2 (5 bases). V was clipped by 6 bases and J by 5 bases, with 14 bases between them. In germline, CDR1 is MDHEN, CDR2 SYDVKM. The CDR3 is 14 amino acids. CDR3 residues: CASSAAAADNEQFF. The DNA for the CDR3 is TGTGCCAGCAGCGCCGCGGCAGCGGACAATGAGCAGTTCTTC. Supplemented by reference TRBV28 and TRBJ2-1, the full variable domain reads DVKVTQSSRYLVKRTGEKVFLECVQDMDHENMFWYRQDPGLGLRLIYFSYDVKMKEKGDIPEGYSVSREKKERFSLILESASTNQTSMYLCASSAAAADNEQFFGPGTRLTVL.

The chain uses TRBV30 and TRBJ2-2, with TRBD1 matching over 9 bases. Looked up from germline, CDR1 is GTSNPN and CDR2 is SVGIG (reference sequence). This CDR3 has 14 amino acids. The J segment lost 6 bases and the V segment lost 2 bases, leaving 4 bases of the junction unmatched. The CDR3 loop is CAWSRGQGPGELFF. Here the CDR3 DNA reads TGTGCCTGGAGTAGAGGACAGGGGCCCGGGGAGCTGTTTTTT.

This clone was seen a single time. The V gene is TRBV10-3, the J gene TRBJ1-2; D is undetermined. In germline, CDR1 is ENHRY, CDR2 SYGVKD. The V end lost 3 bases, the J end lost 4 bases, and 9 bases lay between the germline ends. This CDR3 contains 13 residues. CDR3 DNA sequence: TGTGCCATCAGTGATCGAACGGGCTATGGCTACACCTTC. Protein sequence: CAISDRTGYGYTF.

The chain carries TRBV11-2 and TRBJ2-5; 8 bases match TRBD2. The V gene end was trimmed by 4 bases and the J gene end by 3 bases; junction bases not matched to a gene: 7. Looked up from germline, CDR1 is SGHAT and CDR2 is FQNNGV. The CDR3 consists of 15 residues. CDR3 sequence: CASSSMGSGKETQYF. CDR3 sequence (DNA): TGTGCCAGCAGCTCCATGGGTAGCGGGAAAGAGACCCAGTACTTC.

This clone was detected a few times. V gene TRBV7-9 combines with J gene TRBJ1-2; D not resolved. The CDR3 spans 13 residues. Trimming took 2 bases from V and 3 from J, leaving 7 bases between them. CDR1 is SEHNR and CDR2 is FQNEAQ in the germline V gene (reference sequence). The chain's CDR3 is CASSLLPYYGYTF. CDR3 in DNA: TGTGCCAGCAGCTTACTACCGTACTATGGCTACACCTTC. Variable domain in full (rest from reference TRBV7-9 and TRBJ1-2): DTGVSQNPRHKITKRGQNVTFRCDPISEHNRLYWYRQTLGQGPEFLTYFQNEAQLEKSRLLSDRFSAERPKGSFSTLEIQRTEQGDSAMYLCASSLLPYYGYTFGSGTRLTVV.

The rearrangement uses TRBV28 and TRBJ2-6; TRBD2 aligns across 7 bases. With V trimmed by 6 bases and J by 0 bases, 8 bases remained unmatched. The length of the CDR3 is 17 residues. CDR1 and CDR2 from the germline V gene are MDHEN and SYDVKM. This chain's CDR3 is CASRPASGSSGANVLTF. The CDR3 DNA sequence: TGTGCCAGCAGGCCCGCTAGCGGATCCTCTGGGGCCAACGTCCTGACTTTC.

The gene calls are TRBV28 and TRBJ1-1, with 7 positions matching TRBD1. CDR3 length: 13 amino acids. The V segment lost 6 bases and the J segment 5 bases; nucleotides outside the gene matches: 6. CDR1 is MDHEN and CDR2 is SYDVKM in the germline V gene. The CDR3 reads CASRTGQPTEAFF. CDR3 sequence (DNA): TGTGCCAGCAGGACGGGACAGCCAACTGAAGCTTTCTTT.

V gene TRBV4-1 combines with J gene TRBJ2-7; D not certain. V was pared by 2 bases and J by 3 bases, with 8 bases between. CDR1 is MGHRA and CDR2 is YSYEKL in the germline V gene. This CDR3 is 13 amino acids long. For the CDR3, the DNA is TGCGCCAGCAGCCAACTTATATACTACGAGCAGTACTTC. Residues: CASSQLIYYEQYF.

This clone has only one observation. The chain links TRBV3-1 (or the pseudogene TRBV3-2) to TRBJ2-1; 10 positions match TRBD1. CDR1 is LGHDT, CDR2 YNNKEL, per germline (reference sequence). The CDR3 loop spans 17 amino acids. Trimming at V came to 4 bases and at J to 0 bases, leaving 6 bases not matched to a gene. CDR3 sequence: CASSPNRDRGSYNEQFF. Written as DNA, the CDR3 is TGTGCCAGCAGCCCCAACCGGGACAGGGGCTCCTACAATGAGCAGTTCTTC.

This sequence joins TRBV7-2 and TRBJ1-1, with 7 bases matching TRBD1. V shed 4 bases, J shed 5 bases, and the junction held 7 bases outside the gene matches. Germline CDR1 SGHTA, CDR2 FQGNSA. The CDR3 spans 14 residues. This CDR3 is CASSSLQGWTEAFF. DNA of the CDR3: TGTGCCAGCAGCTCCCTACAGGGGTGGACTGAAGCTTTCTTT.

V gene TRBV5-1 combines with J gene TRBJ2-5, with TRBD2 matching over 12 bases. The CDR3 length is 17 residues. The ends lost 0 bases at V and 5 bases at J; junction bases unmatched: 8. Germline V gene lookup returns CDR1 SGHRS and CDR2 YFSETQ. The CDR3 DNA reads as TGCGCCAGCAGCTTGGGGCGGACTAGCGGGAACTCTGAGACCCAGTACTTC. Translation: CASSLGRTSGNSETQYF.

The count of this clone is one. This chain links TRBV6-5 with TRBJ1-1; D not resolved. The V gene lost 5 bases and the J gene lost 5 bases, with 18 bases spanning the gap. The CDR3 covers 15 residues. Per germline, CDR1 MNHEY and CDR2 SVGAGI. The CDR3 here is CASSKRTNRRTEAFF. Written as DNA, the CDR3 is TGTGCCAGCAGTAAGCGGACTAACCGACGGACTGAAGCTTTCTTT.

The chain employs TRBV28 and TRBJ2-7, with TRBD2 as a possible D gene (6 bases). CDR1 MDHEN and CDR2 SYDVKM come from the germline V gene. Trimming left V 4 bases short and J 1 base short, with 14 bases between. The CDR3 totals 15 residues. CDR3 nucleotides: TGTGCCAGCAGTTCCCCGGGGGTGACATCCTACGAGCAGTACTTC. Translation gives CASSSPGVTSYEQYF.

This chain joins TRBV19 and TRBJ2-2; 13 bases are shared with TRBD2. This CDR3 has 14 residues. Germline V CDR1 and CDR2: LNHDA, SQIVND (reference sequence). V was pared by 6 bases and J by 7 bases, with 2 bases of the junction left unmatched. CDR3 in amino acids: CASRLAGGDGELFF. The CDR3 nucleotides read TGTGCCAGTAGACTAGCGGGAGGGGACGGGGAGCTGTTTTTT.

The chain carries TRBV19 and TRBJ2-5; the match to TRBD1 covers 8 bases. Germline V CDR1 and CDR2: LNHDA, SQIVND (reference sequence). The CDR3 runs to 14 residues. The V and J ends lost 3 bases and 4 bases, in that order; junction bases with no gene match: 4. The CDR3 region is CASSMTGQGETQYF. CDR3 nucleotides: TGTGCCAGTAGTATGACCGGACAGGGAGAGACCCAGTACTTC.

This rearrangement joins TRBV30 to TRBJ2-3; TRBD2 agrees at 7 bases. The CDR3 has 14 residues. In germline, CDR1 is GTSNPN, CDR2 SVGIG (reference sequence). V was clipped by 4 bases and J by 2 bases; unmatched bases: 6. This CDR3 is CAWIPSGDTDTQYF. DNA of the CDR3: TGTGCCTGGATCCCTAGCGGCGACACAGATACGCAGTATTTT. Drawing the rest from reference TRBV30 and TRBJ2-3, the complete variable domain is SQTIHQWPATLVQPVGSPLSLECTVEGTSNPNLYWYRQAAGRGLQLLFYSVGIGQISSEVPQNLSASRPQDRQFILSSKKLLLSDSGFYLCAWIPSGDTDTQYFGPGTRLTVL.

This clone appeared once. The V gene is TRBV7-2, the J gene TRBJ1-6; tentatively, D is TRBD1 (5 bases). V lost 2 bases to trimming and J lost 10 bases, with 12 bases between them. The germline V gene has CDR1 SGHTA and CDR2 FQGNSA. The CDR3 covers 14 residues. The CDR3: CASSLNSGNSPLHF. The DNA of the CDR3 is TGTGCCAGCAGCTTAAACTCAGGGAACTCACCCCTCCACTTT.

This rearrangement joins TRBV3-1 (or the pseudogene TRBV3-2) to TRBJ2-5; D perhaps matches TRBD2 (6 bases). CDR1 and CDR2 from the germline V gene are LGHDT and YNNKEL (reference sequence). The V end was cut by 4 bases, the J end by 4 bases, with 13 bases between. There are 14 residues in the CDR3. CDR3 amino acids: CASSPPGVAETQYF. The CDR3, as DNA: TGTGCCAGCAGCCCCCCGGGAGTCGCAGAGACCCAGTACTTC.

The V and J genes are TRBV12-3 or TRBV12-4 and TRBJ1-1; perhaps TRBD1 as D (6 bases). The V and J ends lost 10 bases and 4 bases respectively, with 13 bases between them. The length of the CDR3 is 12 residues. CDR3: CATQQGSTEAFF. The CDR3 coding sequence is TGTGCCACACAACAGGGAAGCACTGAAGCTTTCTTT.

V gene TRBV5-1 combines with J gene TRBJ2-3, with D tentatively TRBD2 (5 bases). Trimming removed 5 bases from V and 0 bases from J, with 10 bases in between. CDR1 SGHRS and CDR2 YFSETQ come from the germline V gene. The CDR3 totals 14 residues. The CDR3 here is CASSFEGSTDTQYF. The CDR3 DNA reads TGCGCCAGCAGTTTCGAGGGAAGCACAGATACGCAGTATTTT.

J is TRBJ2-7 and V is TRBV6-5; D may be TRBD2 (5 bases). Trimming took off 6 bases at V and 6 bases at J, with 12 bases between the two ends. Germline V CDR1 and CDR2: MNHEY, SVGAGI. CDR3 size: 12 residues. The CDR3 protein is CASRQRRGEQYF. CDR3 nucleotide sequence: TGTGCCAGCAGACAGCGGAGAGGCGAGCAGTACTTC.